These T cell receptor beta chains were read from a single sample in a study of blood T cells in healthy people across ages. TCRdb re-called the 5' RACE reads through MiXCR, storing one row per CDR3 protein. The sample includes 1.8 million or so distinct CDR3 sequences, about 39% seen only once; the top ten take about 21%. The specimen sequenced was blood. These receptors were taken from a human donor in good health. Each CDR3 is given with its conserved first and last residue. The D gene is left open where the match is weak. Rows may omit the clone size; those that give it use once, few, many or a size class.

j_call v_call d_call clone_size cdr3_aa cdr3_nt
TRBJ1-2 TRBV3-1 NA NA CASSPLSHGGLYGYTF TGTGCCAGCAGCCCCTTGAGTCACGGAGGCCTCTATGGCTACACCTTC
TRBJ2-5 TRBV5-1 TRBD2 NA CASSLLGTSGISLGEQYF TGCGCCAGCAGCCTTCTCGGGACTAGCGGGATATCTCTGGGGGAGCAGTACTTC
TRBJ1-5 TRBV6-1 NA NA CASSDRVEGGQPQHF TGTGCCAGCAGTGATCGCGTTGAGGGCGGTCAGCCCCAGCATTTT
TRBJ2-5 TRBV6-5 TRBD2 many CASSPSGGGETQYF TGTGCCAGCAGTCCTAGCGGGGGAGGGGAGACCCAGTACTTC
TRBJ1-4 TRBV5-1 NA few CASSPQGTGEKLFF TGCGCCAGCAGCCCGCAGGGGACGGGAGAAAAACTGTTTTTT
TRBJ2-1 TRBV10-3 TRBD2 many CATQGTSGPPSSYNEQFF TGTGCCACCCAAGGAACTAGCGGGCCCCCGAGCTCCTACAATGAGCAGTTCTTC
TRBJ2-5 TRBV20-1 TRBD1 few CSARVPGTEETQYF TGCAGTGCTAGAGTACCCGGGACAGAAGAGACCCAGTACTTC
TRBJ2-3 TRBV5-1 TRBD2 few CASSYRGGFTDTQYF TGCGCCAGCAGCTATCGGGGGGGTTTCACAGATACGCAGTATTTT
TRBJ2-7 TRBV11-2 NA few CASSLTGRVYEQYF TGTGCCAGCAGCTTAACCGGACGAGTGTACGAGCAGTACTTC
TRBJ2-1 TRBV4-3 NA NA CASSQGRVSDEQFF TGCGCCAGCAGCCAAGGCCGGGTTTCGGATGAGCAGTTCTTC
TRBJ2-2 TRBV5-1 NA NA CASSFDTPNTGELFF TGCGCCAGCAGCTTCGACACTCCAAACACCGGGGAGCTGTTTTTT
TRBJ2-1 TRBV5-1 NA once CASSFSGGSSYNEQSF TGCGCCAGCAGCTTTTCCGGTGGGAGCTCCTACAATGAGCAGTCCTTC
TRBJ1-4 TRBV6-6 NA few CASSIDPGRALEKLFF TGTGCCAGCAGCATAGATCCGGGACGGGCTCTTGAAAAACTGTTTTTT
TRBJ2-7 TRBV29-1 NA few CSVYDRGPGEQYF TGCAGCGTTTATGATCGGGGACCCGGAGAGCAGTACTTC
TRBJ1-5 TRBV6-5 TRBD1 NA CASRPWDRGDQPQHF TGTGCCAGCAGACCCTGGGACAGGGGAGATCAGCCCCAGCATTTT
TRBJ2-5 TRBV5-1 NA NA CASSSPGVGTQYF TGCGCCAGCAGCTCACCGGGAGTGGGGACCCAGTACTTC
TRBJ1-6 TRBV25-1 TRBD1 NA CASGQGAFSPLHF TGTGCCAGCGGACAGGGGGCGTTCTCACCCCTCCACTTT
TRBJ1-5 TRBV6-2/TRBV6-3 TRBD1 NA CASRARTTGQVGSGNQPQHF TGTGCCAGCAGAGCCAGAACGACGGGACAGGTTGGATCCGGCAATCAGCCCCAGCATTTT
TRBJ2-3 TRBV15 NA NA CATSSGGPTDTQYF TGTGCCACCAGCAGCGGGGGGCCCACAGATACGCAGTATTTT
TRBJ2-3 TRBV5-1 NA few CASSSSGIQAADTQYF TGCGCCAGCAGTTCATCGGGAATCCAAGCCGCAGATACGCAGTATTTT
TRBJ2-7 TRBV29-1 NA few CSVVDVRGYYEQYF TGCAGCGTTGTGGACGTTAGAGGTTACTACGAGCAGTACTTC
TRBJ2-7 TRBV20-1 TRBD1 NA CSARDRRQGAHEQYF TGCAGTGCTAGAGATCGGAGGCAGGGGGCCCACGAGCAGTACTTC
TRBJ1-1 TRBV12-5 NA NA CASGLYLGVNTEAFF TGTGCTAGTGGTTTGTACCTGGGGGTGAACACTGAAGCTTTCTTT
TRBJ2-2 TRBV2 NA NA CASSDQGPNTGELFF TGTGCCAGCAGTGACCAGGGCCCGAACACCGGGGAGCTGTTTTTT
TRBJ2-1 TRBV20-1 TRBD2 NA CSAREAWTSGDNEQFF TGCAGTGCTAGAGAAGCATGGACTAGCGGGGACAATGAGCAGTTCTTC
TRBJ2-1 TRBV5-1 TRBD2 NA CASSLGTLSGGGGEQFF TGCGCCAGCAGCTTGGGGACTCTAAGCGGGGGGGGAGGTGAGCAGTTCTTC
TRBJ2-4 TRBV10-3 TRBD1 few CAISTDRGEFDIQYF TGTGCCATCAGTACCGACAGGGGCGAGTTCGACATTCAGTACTTC
TRBJ2-5 TRBV11-3 NA NA CASSLWGRGSKETQYF TGTGCCAGCAGCTTATGGGGGCGGGGGAGTAAAGAGACCCAGTACTTC
TRBJ2-7 TRBV7-9 NA many CASSLEGWGFHQGGEQYF TGTGCCAGCAGCTTAGAAGGATGGGGTTTCCACCAGGGTGGTGAGCAGTACTTC
TRBJ1-2 TRBV4-3 NA NA CASSLGAHNYGYTF TGCGCCAGCAGCCTCGGGGCACATAACTATGGCTACACCTTC
TRBJ2-5 TRBV11-2 NA NA CASSLGGSGQETQYF TGTGCCAGCAGCTTAGGGGGCAGCGGCCAAGAGACCCAGTACTTC
TRBJ2-7 TRBV6-1 NA few CASSEALTTGYEQYF TGTGCCAGCAGTGAAGCGCTGACAACGGGTTACGAGCAGTACTTC
TRBJ1-2 TRBV7-2 NA NA CASSLVIGDYGYTF TGTGCCAGCAGCTTAGTTATCGGGGACTATGGCTACACCTTC
TRBJ2-3 TRBV6-1 TRBD2 few CASSLALLGEGTQYF TGTGCCAGCAGTCTGGCTTTATTAGGGGAGGGTACGCAGTATTTT
TRBJ1-2 TRBV4-1 NA many CASSQLQRVDYGYTF TGCGCCAGCAGCCAACTCCAGAGGGTAGACTATGGCTACACCTTC
TRBJ1-2 TRBV4-2 TRBD1 NA CASSHPLGQLPYGNTF TGTGCCAGCAGCCATCCCCTGGGACAGCTTCCCTATGGCAACACCTTC
TRBJ2-1 TRBV18 TRBD1 NA CASSPSGTASYNEQFF TGTGCCAGCTCACCTTCCGGGACAGCGAGCTACAATGAGCAGTTCTTC
TRBJ2-7 TRBV7-2 TRBD2 NA CASSPRASGGSSYEQYF TGTGCCAGCAGCCCCCGGGCTAGCGGGGGGTCTTCCTACGAGCAGTACTTC
TRBJ1-2 TRBV7-9 NA NA CASSLNERFGYTF TGTGCCAGCAGCTTAAATGAGAGGTTTGGCTACACCTTC
TRBJ2-1 TRBV20-1 NA few CSARDRGSVNEQFF TGCAGTGCTAGAGATCGGGGGTCAGTAAATGAGCAGTTCTTC
TRBJ2-1 TRBV7-9 NA NA CASSPLGPCNGQFF TGTGCCAGCAGCCCACTTGGTCCATGCAATGGGCAGTTCTTC
TRBJ2-6 TRBV5-1 TRBD1 many CASARTGGAMTGANVLTF TGCGCCAGCGCCCGGACAGGGGGCGCGATGACAGGGGCCAACGTCCTGACTTTC
TRBJ2-5 TRBV27 NA NA CASSSAGHQETQYF TGTGCCAGCAGCTCCGCGGGGCACCAAGAGACCCAGTACTTC
TRBJ2-7 TRBV7-2 TRBD2 NA CASSKRTSGNYEQYF TGTGCCAGCAGCAAAAGGACTAGCGGAAACTACGAGCAGTACTTC
TRBJ2-3 TRBV7-2 NA NA CASSFGGYHTDTQYF TGTGCCAGCAGCTTCGGTGGCTACCACACAGATACGCAGTATTTT
TRBJ2-5 TRBV7-9 NA NA CASSSGASGTQYF TGTGCCAGCAGCTCAGGAGCCTCTGGGACCCAGTACTTC